These T cell receptor beta chains were read from a single sample in a study of blood T cell repertoires in COVID-19. Some clones are missing from TCRdb's copy, which holds only in-frame ones; the method was immunoSEQ multiplex PCR. The data hold hundreds of thousands of clones, with about 86% observed a single time. The sequenced sample consisted of peripheral blood. Receptors were obtained from an elderly man with acute or convalescent COVID-19. Both conserved end residues are trimmed from each CDR3.

v_call cdr3_aa
TRBV6-2/TRBV6-3 ASSYSTYSNQPQH
TRBV5-1 ASRGRGQGSDTQY
TRBV4-1 ASSQPLAGGPRETQY
TRBV3-1/TRBV3-2 ASGPQQGNGYT
TRBV5-4 ASRISVGGSSYNEQF
TRBV5-1 ASSLKLVEGADTQY
TRBV3-1/TRBV3-2 ASSQVRDTQY
TRBV3-1/TRBV3-2 ASSQASGRGNEQF
TRBV15 ATSRDRGGAYEQY
TRBV30 AWSAGQPGVQPQH
TRBV5-6 ASSLRNRGRTEAF
TRBV6-1 ASSEAQGALYGYT
TRBV2 ASTRTEAF
TRBV30 AWSVKAGYNSPLH
TRBV12-3/TRBV12-4 ASSSGGENEQF
TRBV5-1 ASSLGQGSHNEQF
TRBV9 ASTQAGFSDTQY
TRBV7-8 ASSLYQNYEQY
TRBV2 ASKWDSSSYNEQF
TRBV5-1 ASSRFTGGIPYEQY
TRBV6-4 ASSDPGHRNYGYT
TRBV5-1 ASSVTGSTSGANVLT